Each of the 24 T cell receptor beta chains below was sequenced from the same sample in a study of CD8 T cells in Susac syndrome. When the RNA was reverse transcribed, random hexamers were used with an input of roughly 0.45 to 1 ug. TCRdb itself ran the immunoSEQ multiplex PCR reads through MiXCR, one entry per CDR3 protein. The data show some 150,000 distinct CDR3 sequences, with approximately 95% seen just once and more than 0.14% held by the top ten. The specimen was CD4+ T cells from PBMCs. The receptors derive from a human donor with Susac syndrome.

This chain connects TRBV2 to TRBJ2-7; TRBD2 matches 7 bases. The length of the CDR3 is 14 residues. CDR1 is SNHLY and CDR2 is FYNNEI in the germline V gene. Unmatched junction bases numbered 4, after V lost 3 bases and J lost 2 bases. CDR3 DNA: TGTGCCAGCAGTGATTACGGGGGGACCTACGAGCAGTACTTC. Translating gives CASSDYGGTYEQYF.

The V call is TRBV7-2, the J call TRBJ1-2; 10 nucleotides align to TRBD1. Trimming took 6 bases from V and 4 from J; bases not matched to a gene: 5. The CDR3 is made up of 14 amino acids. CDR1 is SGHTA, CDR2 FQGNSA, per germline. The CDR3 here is CASRTGTGVYGYTF. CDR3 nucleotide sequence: TGTGCCAGCAGAACCGGGACAGGGGTCTATGGCTACACCTTC.

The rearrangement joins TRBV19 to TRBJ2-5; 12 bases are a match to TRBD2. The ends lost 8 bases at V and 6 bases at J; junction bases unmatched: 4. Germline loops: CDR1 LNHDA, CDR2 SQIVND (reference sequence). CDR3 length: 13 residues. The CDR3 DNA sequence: TGTGCCAGTCGACTAGCGGGGGAGAAGACCCAGTACTTC. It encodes CASRLAGEKTQYF.

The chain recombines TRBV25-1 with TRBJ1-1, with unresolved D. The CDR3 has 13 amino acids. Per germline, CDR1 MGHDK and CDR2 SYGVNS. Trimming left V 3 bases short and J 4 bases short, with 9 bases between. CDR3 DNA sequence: TGTGCCAGCAGTGATTCGCCCATCACTGAAGCTTTCTTT. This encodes CASSDSPITEAFF.

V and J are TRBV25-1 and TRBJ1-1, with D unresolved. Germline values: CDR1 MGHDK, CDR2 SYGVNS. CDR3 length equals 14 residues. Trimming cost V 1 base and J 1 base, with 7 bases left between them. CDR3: CASSEWVGNTEAFF. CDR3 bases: TGTGCCAGCAGTGAATGGGTGGGGAACACTGAAGCTTTCTTT.

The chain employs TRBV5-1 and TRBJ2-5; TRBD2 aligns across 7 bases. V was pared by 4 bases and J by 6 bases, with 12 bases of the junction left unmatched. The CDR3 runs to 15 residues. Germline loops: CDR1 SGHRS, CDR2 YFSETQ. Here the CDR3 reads CASSQLAPETKTQYF. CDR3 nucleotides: TGCGCCAGCAGCCAACTAGCGCCGGAGACGAAGACCCAGTACTTC.

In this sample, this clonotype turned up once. CDR3 bases: TGTGCCAGCAGTTTCTCTCAGCGAACAGATACGCAGTATTTT. Protein: CASSFSQRTDTQYF. The chain recombines TRBV12-3 or TRBV12-4 with TRBJ2-3, with D unresolved. This CDR3 has 14 amino acids. V was cut by 3 bases and J by 3 bases, with 10 bases left in between.

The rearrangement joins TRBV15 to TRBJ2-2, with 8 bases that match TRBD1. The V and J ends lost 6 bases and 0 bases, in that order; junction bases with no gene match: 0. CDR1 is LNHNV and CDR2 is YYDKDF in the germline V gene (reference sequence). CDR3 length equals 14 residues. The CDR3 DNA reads TGTGCCACCAGGACAGGGGCGAACACCGGGGAGCTGTTTTTT. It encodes CATRTGANTGELFF.

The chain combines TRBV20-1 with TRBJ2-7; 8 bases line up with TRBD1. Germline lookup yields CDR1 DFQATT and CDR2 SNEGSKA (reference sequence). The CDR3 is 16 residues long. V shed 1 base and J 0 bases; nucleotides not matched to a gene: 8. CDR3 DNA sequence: TGCAGTGCTAGAGCCCTCAACAGGGGGAGCTCCTACGAGCAGTACTTC. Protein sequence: CSARALNRGSSYEQYF.

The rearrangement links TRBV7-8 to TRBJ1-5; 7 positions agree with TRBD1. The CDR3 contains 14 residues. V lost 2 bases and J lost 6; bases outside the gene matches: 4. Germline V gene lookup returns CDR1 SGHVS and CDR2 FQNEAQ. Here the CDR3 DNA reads TGTGCCAGCAGCTTAACGACAGGGACTCAGCCCCAGCATTTT. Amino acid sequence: CASSLTTGTQPQHF.

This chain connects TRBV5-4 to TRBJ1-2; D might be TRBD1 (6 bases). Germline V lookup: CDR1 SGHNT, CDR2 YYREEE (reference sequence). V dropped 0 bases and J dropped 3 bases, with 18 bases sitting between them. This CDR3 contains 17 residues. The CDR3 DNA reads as TGTGCCAGCAGCTTGGAAGTGGGGGGCCCCCAGGACTATGGCTACACCTTC. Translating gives CASSLEVGGPQDYGYTF.

The DNA of the CDR3 is TGCGCCAGCAGTCCAGGCCCGGTGAGCTATGGCTACACCTTC. Translation: CASSPGPVSYGYTF. J is TRBJ1-2 and V is TRBV4-1; D remains unclear. This CDR3 contains 14 residues. The germline V and J ends were trimmed by 6 bases and 4 bases, with 15 bases remaining between them. CDR1 and CDR2 (germline): MGHRA, YSYEKL.

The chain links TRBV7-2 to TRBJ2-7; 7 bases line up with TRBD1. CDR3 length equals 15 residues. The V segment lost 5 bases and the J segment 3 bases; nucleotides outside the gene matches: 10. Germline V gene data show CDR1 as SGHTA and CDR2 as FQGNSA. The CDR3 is CASSPAPAGGYEQYF. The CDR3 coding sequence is TGTGCCAGCAGCCCAGCCCCGGCAGGGGGCTACGAGCAGTACTTC.

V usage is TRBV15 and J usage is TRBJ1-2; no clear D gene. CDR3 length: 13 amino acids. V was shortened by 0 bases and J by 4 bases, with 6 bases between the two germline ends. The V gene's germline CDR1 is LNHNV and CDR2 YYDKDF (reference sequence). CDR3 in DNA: TGTGCCACCAGCAGAGATCGGGTCTATGGCTACACCTTC. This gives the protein CATSRDRVYGYTF. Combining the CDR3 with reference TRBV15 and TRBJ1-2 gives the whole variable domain DAMVIQNPRYQVTQFGKPVTLSCSQTLNHNVMYWYQQKSSQAPKLLFHYYDKDFNNEADTPDNFQSRRPNTSFCFLDIRSPGLGDTAMYLCATSRDRVYGYTFGSGTRLTVV.

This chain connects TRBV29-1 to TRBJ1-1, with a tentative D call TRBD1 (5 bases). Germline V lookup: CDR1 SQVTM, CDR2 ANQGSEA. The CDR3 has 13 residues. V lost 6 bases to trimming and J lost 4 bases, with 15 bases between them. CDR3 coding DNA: TGCAGCGTAATCAGGGTGGTAGGCACTGAAGCTTTCTTT. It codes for CSVIRVVGTEAFF. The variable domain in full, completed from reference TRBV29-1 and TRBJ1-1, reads SAVISQKPSRDICQRGTSLTIQCQVDSQVTMMFWYRQQPGQSLTLIATANQGSEATYESGFVIDKFPISRPNLTFSTLTVSNMSPEDSSIYLCSVIRVVGTEAFFGQGTRLTVV.

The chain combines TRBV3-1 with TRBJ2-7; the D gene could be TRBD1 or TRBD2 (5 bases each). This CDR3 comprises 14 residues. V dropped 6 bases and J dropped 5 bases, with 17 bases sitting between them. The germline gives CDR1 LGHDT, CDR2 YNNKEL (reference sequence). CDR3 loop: CASSRGQGWDEQYF. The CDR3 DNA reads TGTGCCAGCAGTCGCGGGCAGGGTTGGGACGAGCAGTACTTC.

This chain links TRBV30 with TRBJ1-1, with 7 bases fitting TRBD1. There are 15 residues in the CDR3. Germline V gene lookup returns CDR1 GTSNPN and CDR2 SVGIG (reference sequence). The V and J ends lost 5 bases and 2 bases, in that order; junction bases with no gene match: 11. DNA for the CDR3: TGTGCCTGGGGACGGGACAGAGTCTCCAACACTGAAGCTTTCTTT. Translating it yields CAWGRDRVSNTEAFF.

Here the CDR3 reads CATSGGQGNTEAFF. CDR3 DNA sequence: TGTGCCACCAGCGGGGGACAGGGAAACACTGAAGCTTTCTTT. The chain joins TRBV15 to TRBJ1-1; 9 bases align to TRBD1. CDR3 size: 14 residues. Germline V gene lookup returns CDR1 LNHNV and CDR2 YYDKDF (reference sequence). V dropped 5 bases and J dropped 2; count of bases not matched to a gene: 3.

CDR3 region: CASSKYRVSGYTF. As DNA, the CDR3 is TGTGCCAGCAGCAAGTACAGGGTCTCGGGCTACACCTTC. The V gene is TRBV27, the J gene TRBJ1-2; weak D call: TRBD1 (6 bases). Germline V CDR1 and CDR2: MNHEY, SMNVEV (reference sequence). The ends were cut back, 6 bases at V and 8 bases at J, with 16 bases in the middle. The CDR3 loop spans 13 amino acids.

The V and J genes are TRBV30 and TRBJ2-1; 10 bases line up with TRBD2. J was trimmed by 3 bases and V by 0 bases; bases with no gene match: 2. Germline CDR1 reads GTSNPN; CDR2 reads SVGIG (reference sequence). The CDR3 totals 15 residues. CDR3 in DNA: TGTGCCTGGAGTGTTACTAGCGGGATCTACAATGAGCAGTTCTTC. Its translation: CAWSVTSGIYNEQFF.

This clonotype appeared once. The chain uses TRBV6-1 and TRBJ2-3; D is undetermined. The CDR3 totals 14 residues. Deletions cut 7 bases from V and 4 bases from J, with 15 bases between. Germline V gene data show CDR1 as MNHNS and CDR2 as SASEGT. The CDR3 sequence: CASNPSLGADTQYF. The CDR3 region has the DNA TGTGCCAGCAATCCCTCCCTTGGCGCAGATACGCAGTATTTT.

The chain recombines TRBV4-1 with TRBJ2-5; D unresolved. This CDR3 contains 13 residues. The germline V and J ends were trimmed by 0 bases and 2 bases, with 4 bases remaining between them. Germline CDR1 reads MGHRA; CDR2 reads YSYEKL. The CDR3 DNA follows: TGCGCCAGCAGCCAAGAAGCTCAAGAGACCCAGTACTTC. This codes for CASSQEAQETQYF.

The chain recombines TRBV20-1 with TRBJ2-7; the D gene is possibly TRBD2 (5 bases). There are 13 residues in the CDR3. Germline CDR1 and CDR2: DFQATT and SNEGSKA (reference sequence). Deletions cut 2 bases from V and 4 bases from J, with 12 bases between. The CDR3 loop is CSARSPAGYEQYF. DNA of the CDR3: TGCAGTGCTAGATCCCCCGCGGGTTACGAGCAGTACTTC.

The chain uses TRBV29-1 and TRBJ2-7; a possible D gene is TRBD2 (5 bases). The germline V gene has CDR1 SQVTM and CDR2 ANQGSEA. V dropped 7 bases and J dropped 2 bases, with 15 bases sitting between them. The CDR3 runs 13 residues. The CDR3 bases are TGCAGCGCCAAACCCTACGGGGCCTACGAGCAGTACTTC. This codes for CSAKPYGAYEQYF.